Reported below is one T cell receptor (beta chain). Its target is unknown. The data belong to a study of radiation and T cells in renal cell carcinoma. Study-level background: Nephrectomy followed 15 Gy stereotactic body radiation by 4 weeks. Study-wide points: Without pretreatment biopsies, baseline tumor clonotype presence was undetermined. From baseline, blood top tumor clonotypes peaked at 2 weeks post-radiation.

Time point of the sample: blood 2 weeks post-SBRT. Treatment described: 15 Gy SBRT to primary tumor, nephrectomy 4 weeks later. Serial blood draws occurred at baseline and 2 and 4 weeks post-SBRT. The method was immunoSEQ multiplex PCR; TCRdb's version includes in-frame clones alone and lacks a portion of them. The sample consists of tens of thousands of clones, 81% of them appearing once. Germline-derived CDR1 and CDR2 are LGHNA and YSLEER. After removal of 4 bases from V and 0 bases from J, the junction contained 10 bases not matched to a gene. The CDR3 has 17 residues. The chain combines TRBV4-3 with TRBJ2-7, with 9 bases aligning to TRBD2. This clonotype was sampled from a man aged 55 to 70 with renal cell carcinoma. The input for sequencing was blood, taken from a patient whose treatment included radiotherapy and nephrectomy. The CDR3 nucleotides read TGCGCCAGCAGCCCGCACTACAGCGGGAGGAGCTCCTACGAGCAGTACTTC. Its translation is CASSPHYSGRSSYEQYF.